These 32 T cell receptor beta chains originate from one sample sequenced in a study of blood T cell repertoires in COVID-19. TCRdb's table, derived via immunoSEQ multiplex PCR, lists solely in-frame clones and lacks some. The sample has about 87,000 clones, about 92% seen once; the top ten hold 6.5% to 8.5%. What was sequenced was peripheral blood. The origin of the receptors is a young man with COVID-19, enrolled during active disease.

This clone was picked up one time. V gene TRBV3-1 (or the pseudogene TRBV3-2) combines with J gene TRBJ2-3; TRBD1 agrees at 8 bases. Trimming cost V 0 bases and J 4 bases; bases outside gene matches: 6. Germline-derived CDR1 and CDR2 are LGHDT and YNNKEL (reference sequence). The CDR3 totals 16 residues. The CDR3: CASSQEQGGWADTQYF. CDR3 DNA sequence: TGTGCCAGCAGCCAAGAACAGGGGGGTTGGGCAGATACGCAGTATTTT.

This chain uses TRBV19 with TRBJ2-7; 11 nucleotides match TRBD2. The germline CDR1 and CDR2 sequences are LNHDA and SQIVND (reference sequence). V was pared by 8 bases and J by 4 bases, with 4 bases of the junction left unmatched. The CDR3 contains 13 residues. CDR3 amino acids: CASSGTSGYEQYF. The CDR3 nucleotides read TGTGCCAGTTCCGGGACTAGCGGTTACGAGCAGTACTTC. Full variable domain (rest looked up from reference TRBV19 and TRBJ2-7): DGGITQSPKYLFRKEGQNVTLSCEQNLNHDAMYWYRQDPGQGLRLIYYSQIVNDFQKGDIAEGYSVSREKKESFPLTVTSAQKNPTAFYLCASSGTSGYEQYFGPGTRLTVT.

The genes are TRBV9 and TRBJ2-7, with D perhaps matching TRBD2 (6 bases). Trimming took 1 base from V and 1 from J, leaving 12 bases between them. CDR3 length: 15 residues. The germline CDR1 and CDR2 sequences are SGDLS and YYNGEE. DNA for the CDR3: TGTGCCAGCAGCGTACGGGCGGGACCTTCCTACGAGCAGTACTTC. Translated: CASSVRAGPSYEQYF.

CDR3 in DNA: TGTGCCAGCAGAGGGACTGATTTCTACGAGCAGTACTTC. Its translation is CASRGTDFYEQYF. V gene TRBV2 combines with J gene TRBJ2-7; perhaps TRBD2 as D (6 bases). This CDR3 has 13 amino acids. Germline CDR1 is SNHLY and CDR2 is FYNNEI. V was clipped by 6 bases and J by 3 bases, with 12 bases between them.

This chain links TRBV10-3 with TRBJ2-7; a possible D gene is TRBD1 (6 bases). Per germline, CDR1 ENHRY and CDR2 SYGVKD. The CDR3 has 13 amino acids. V shed 5 bases and J shed 4 bases, with 12 bases lying between them. CDR3 residues: CAISRDNRYEQYF. CDR3 sequence (DNA): TGTGCCATCAGTCGGGACAATCGTTACGAGCAGTACTTC.

V and J are TRBV27 and TRBJ2-7; 8 bases align to TRBD2. The CDR3 totals 14 residues. Germline V lookup: CDR1 MNHEY, CDR2 SMNVEV (reference sequence). V lost 5 bases and J lost 3; bases outside the gene matches: 6. The CDR3 DNA reads as TGTGCCAGCAGTCAACGACTAGCGAGCTACGAGCAGTACTTC. Translated: CASSQRLASYEQYF.

This chain joins TRBV28 and TRBJ1-1, with D tentatively TRBD1 (5 bases). The CDR3 has 15 amino acids. Germline V gene sequence: CDR1 MDHEN, CDR2 SYDVKM. V dropped 6 bases and J dropped 5 bases, with 19 bases sitting between them. The chain's CDR3 is CASRPPQGIGTEAFF. The CDR3 DNA reads TGTGCCAGCAGACCCCCGCAGGGAATCGGAACTGAAGCTTTCTTT.

V and J are TRBV30 and TRBJ2-1, with 12 bases identical to TRBD2. This CDR3 is 13 amino acids long. Germline values: CDR1 GTSNPN, CDR2 SVGIG (reference sequence). V lost 3 bases, J lost 8 bases, and 2 bases stayed unmatched. The CDR3, as DNA: TGTGCCTGGAGCCTAGCGGGAGGGGATGAGCAGTTCTTC. This codes for CAWSLAGGDEQFF.

CDR3 region: CASSDGAGGTYEQYF. CDR3 coding DNA: TGTGCCAGCAGTGATGGGGCGGGAGGTACCTACGAGCAGTACTTC. V and J are TRBV6-1 and TRBJ2-7; 8 positions match TRBD2. The germline gives CDR1 MNHNS, CDR2 SASEGT. The CDR3 runs to 15 residues. The V gene end was trimmed by 3 bases and the J gene end by 2 bases; junction bases not matched to a gene: 6.

This chain joins TRBV29-1 and TRBJ1-2; 7 bases map to TRBD1. The CDR3 is made up of 14 amino acids. With V trimmed by 6 bases and J by 3 bases, 10 bases remained unmatched. Germline CDR1 SQVTM, CDR2 ANQGSEA. CDR3 loop: CSVDPGTVHYGYTF. CDR3 bases: TGCAGCGTGGACCCCGGGACAGTGCACTATGGCTACACCTTC.

The gene calls are TRBV11-2 and TRBJ2-4, with no clear D. CDR3 length: 10 amino acids. V gave up 8 bases and J gave up 6 bases, with 5 bases separating them. Germline assignment: CDR1 SGHAT and CDR2 FQNNGV. This chain's CDR3 is CASRLNIQYF. In DNA form, the CDR3 reads TGTGCCAGCCGACTAAACATTCAGTACTTC.

This chain connects TRBV7-9 to TRBJ1-6, with 8 bases identical to TRBD1. The V segment lost 4 bases and the J segment 7 bases; nucleotides outside the gene matches: 3. The CDR3 consists of 14 residues. Germline V gene data show CDR1 as SEHNR and CDR2 as FQNEAQ (reference sequence). This chain's CDR3 is CASSSRQGNSPLHF. The CDR3 DNA sequence: TGTGCCAGCAGCTCCAGACAGGGGAATTCACCCCTCCACTTT.

About this clone itself: A junction boundary mismatches the germline segment, possibly from a read error. V is TRBV6-5 and J is TRBJ1-4; D gene unclear. The CDR3 is made up of 15 amino acids. CDR1 and CDR2 (germline): MNHEY, SVGAGI. CDR3 sequence reads: CASNLTRETNEKLLF. The CDR3 nucleotides are TGTGCCAGCAATCTCACGAGGGAAACTAATGAAAAACTGCTTTTT.

This rearrangement joins TRBV28 to TRBJ2-7, with D possibly TRBD2 on 7 matching bases. Germline V gene lookup returns CDR1 MDHEN and CDR2 SYDVKM. Trimming removed 4 bases at V and 6 bases at J, with 13 bases between. This CDR3 region has 13 residues. CDR3: CASSSLRGREQYF. As DNA, the CDR3 is TGTGCCAGCAGTTCACTGCGGGGGCGCGAGCAGTACTTC.

The chain is built from TRBV4-2 and TRBJ2-7; 7 positions match TRBD1. The CDR3 covers 16 residues. The trim removed 1 base at V and 3 bases at J, leaving 9 bases unmatched. Germline values: CDR1 LGHNA, CDR2 YNFKEQ. The CDR3 is CASSQVRGQGVYEQYF. The CDR3 DNA follows: TGTGCCAGCAGCCAAGTGAGGGGGCAGGGGGTCTACGAGCAGTACTTC.

V is TRBV11-2 and J is TRBJ2-1, with TRBD2 matching 8 bases. Trimming at V came to 5 bases and at J to 7 bases, leaving 19 bases not matched to a gene. Germline V gives CDR1 SGHAT, CDR2 FQNNGV. The CDR3 totals 18 residues. Here the CDR3 reads CASSVRGPLGGRINEQFF. CDR3 nucleotide sequence: TGTGCCAGCAGCGTCCGCGGCCCGTTGGGCGGGAGGATAAATGAGCAGTTCTTC.

V and J are TRBV27 and TRBJ1-6; D not certain. V was pared by 4 bases and J by 7 bases, with 8 bases between. The CDR3 is made up of 13 amino acids. The germline CDR1 and CDR2 sequences are MNHEY and SMNVEV (reference sequence). The CDR3 sequence: CASSYGWNSPLHF. The CDR3 DNA is TGTGCCAGCAGTTACGGGTGGAATTCACCCCTCCACTTT.

The chain joins TRBV10-3 to TRBJ2-6, with D possibly matching TRBD2 (6 bases). This CDR3 region has 17 residues. The ends were cut back, 0 bases at V and 1 base at J, with 10 bases in the middle. Germline V lookup: CDR1 ENHRY, CDR2 SYGVKD. CDR3 in amino acids: CAISESSGLSGANVLTF. The CDR3 DNA sequence: TGTGCCATCAGTGAGTCTAGCGGTCTGTCTGGGGCCAACGTCCTGACTTTC.

The rearrangement joins TRBV19 to TRBJ2-7; possible D gene TRBD1, 6 bases. Germline V gene lookup returns CDR1 LNHDA and CDR2 SQIVND (reference sequence). The CDR3 extends over 14 amino acids. V lost 6 bases to trimming and J lost 0 bases, with 12 bases between them. CDR3 nucleotide sequence: TGTGCCAGTAGCCTGACAGGAGACTCCTACGAGCAGTACTTC. As protein: CASSLTGDSYEQYF.

This chain uses TRBV19 with TRBJ2-1; TRBD1 aligns across 9 bases. CDR3 size: 14 residues. The germline CDR1 and CDR2 sequences are LNHDA and SQIVND (reference sequence). J gave up 8 bases and V 3 bases, and 5 bases lay outside the gene matches. CDR3 in DNA: TGTGCCAGTAGTATCACAGGGGGCGAAGATGAGCAGTTCTTC. Protein: CASSITGGEDEQFF.

The V and J genes are TRBV7-9 and TRBJ2-1; 7 positions agree with TRBD2. Germline values: CDR1 SEHNR, CDR2 FQNEAQ (reference sequence). The CDR3 length is 16 residues. Unmatched junction bases numbered 7, after V lost 5 bases and J lost 0 bases. The CDR3 loop is CASSPTGTTSYNEQFF. The CDR3 DNA is TGTGCCAGCAGCCCAACCGGGACTACCTCCTACAATGAGCAGTTCTTC.

This clone was detected once. The V and J genes are TRBV9 and TRBJ2-3; D is unresolved. The CDR3 runs 14 residues. Deletions cut 4 bases from V and 3 bases from J, with 12 bases between. CDR1 and CDR2 from the germline V gene are SGDLS and YYNGEE. The DNA for the CDR3 is TGTGCCAGCAGCCCGAGGTCCCGAACAGATACGCAGTATTTT. This encodes CASSPRSRTDTQYF.

V gene TRBV5-1 combines with J gene TRBJ2-7; a weak D match, TRBD2 (6 bases). CDR1 and CDR2 from the germline V gene are SGHRS and YFSETQ. The CDR3 has 14 amino acids. V shed 4 bases and J shed 5 bases, with 16 bases lying between them. CDR3 residues: CASSVGRERNEQYF. DNA for the CDR3: TGCGCCAGCAGCGTGGGACGGGAGAGGAACGAGCAGTACTTC.

A few counts support this clone. The V gene is TRBV4-3, the J gene TRBJ1-6; D perhaps matches TRBD1 (6 bases). The V and J ends lost 4 bases and 14 bases respectively, with 21 bases between them. The CDR3 has 15 amino acids. Germline CDR1 LGHNA, CDR2 YSLEER. The DNA of the CDR3 is TGCGCCAGCAGCCGAGTACTTCGGGACATTCTTTCCCTCCACTTT. Translating it yields CASSRVLRDILSLHF.

Worth noting for this clone: An end of the junction differs from the germline gene, which may be a read error. The chain employs TRBV7-2 and TRBJ2-3, with D tentatively TRBD1 (6 bases). CDR3 length equals 13 residues. Germline V gives CDR1 SGHTA, CDR2 FQGNSA. This CDR3 reads CASSSTGADRQYF. The CDR3 bases are TGTGCCAGCAGCTCGACAGGTGCAGATAGGCAGTATTTT.

J is TRBJ1-6 and V is TRBV18; 9 nucleotides agree with TRBD1. After removal of 4 bases from V and 7 bases from J, the junction contained 2 bases not matched to a gene. Germline assignment: CDR1 KGHSH and CDR2 LQKENI. This CDR3 comprises 14 residues. The CDR3 DNA is TGTGCCAGCTCACGGGACAGGGACAATTCACCCCTCCACTTT. Translation gives CASSRDRDNSPLHF.

This clone came up once. This chain connects TRBV2 to TRBJ1-5; perhaps TRBD1 as D (5 bases). V was shortened by 0 bases and J by 7 bases, with 13 bases between the two germline ends. Germline V CDR1 and CDR2: SNHLY, FYNNEI. The CDR3 is made up of 15 amino acids. This chain's CDR3 is CASSEAGQGGQPQHF. The CDR3 DNA is TGTGCCAGCAGTGAAGCGGGGCAGGGAGGCCAGCCCCAGCATTTT. The variable domain in full, completed from reference TRBV2 and TRBJ1-5, reads EPEVTQTPSHQVTQMGQEVILRCVPISNHLYFYWYRQILGQKVEFLVSFYNNEISEKSEIFDDQFSVERPDGSNFTLKIRSTKLEDSAMYFCASSEAGQGGQPQHFGDGTRLSIL.

The chain uses TRBV7-2 and TRBJ2-1; TRBD1 aligns across 8 bases. CDR3 length: 15 residues. V lost 5 bases to trimming and J lost 8 bases; unmatched junction nucleotides: 11. CDR1 is SGHTA, CDR2 FQGNSA, per germline. Written as DNA, the CDR3 is TGTGCCAGCAGCAGTGAACCGGGACAGGCTCATGAGCAGTTCTTC. Translated: CASSSEPGQAHEQFF.

J is TRBJ2-5 and V is TRBV5-5; TRBD1 aligns across 8 bases. This CDR3 is 15 amino acids long. V was clipped by 0 bases and J by 4 bases; unmatched bases: 5. Per germline, CDR1 SGHKS and CDR2 YYEKEE (reference sequence). The DNA for the CDR3 is TGTGCCAGCAGCTTGGGGCAGGGGGCTAGAGAGACCCAGTACTTC. It is translated as CASSLGQGARETQYF.

V and J are TRBV9 and TRBJ2-7; TRBD2 matches 11 bases. The CDR3 is made up of 16 amino acids. Looked up from germline, CDR1 is SGDLS and CDR2 is YYNGEE. With 3 bases clipped from V and 0 bases from J, the junction kept 5 bases outside the gene matches. The CDR3 protein is CASSAGTSGFSYEQYF. As DNA, the CDR3 is TGTGCCAGCAGCGCCGGGACTAGCGGCTTCTCCTACGAGCAGTACTTC.

This chain links TRBV21-1 with TRBJ2-7; TRBD1 reflects the table's D call only, with no check against the DNA. TRBV21-1 is listed as a pseudogene. This CDR3 is 20 amino acids long. CDR3 residues: CASSLTPGTGGRQGSYEQYF. The CDR3 nucleotides read TGTGCCAGCAGCTTAACTCCCGGGACAGGGGGCCGTCAGGGCTCCTACGAGCAGTACTTC.

V is TRBV27 and J is TRBJ1-2, with TRBD1 identical over 8 bases. The germline CDR1 and CDR2 sequences are MNHEY and SMNVEV (reference sequence). The CDR3 extends over 13 amino acids. V lost 4 bases to trimming and J lost 2 bases; unmatched junction nucleotides: 0. Here the CDR3 reads CASSWTGNYGYTF. The CDR3 nucleotides are TGTGCCAGCAGTTGGACAGGGAACTATGGCTACACCTTC.